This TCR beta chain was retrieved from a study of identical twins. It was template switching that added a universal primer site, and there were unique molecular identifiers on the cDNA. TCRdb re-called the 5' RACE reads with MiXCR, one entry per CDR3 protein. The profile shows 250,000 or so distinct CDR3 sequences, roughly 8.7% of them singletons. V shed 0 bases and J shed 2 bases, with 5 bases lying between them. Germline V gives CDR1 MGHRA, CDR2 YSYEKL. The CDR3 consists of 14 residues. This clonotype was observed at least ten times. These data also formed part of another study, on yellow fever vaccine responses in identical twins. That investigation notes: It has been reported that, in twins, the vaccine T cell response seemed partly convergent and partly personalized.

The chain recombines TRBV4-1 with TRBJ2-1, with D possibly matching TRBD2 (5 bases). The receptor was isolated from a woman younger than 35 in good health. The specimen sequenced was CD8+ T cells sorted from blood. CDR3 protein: CASSQELAYNEQFF. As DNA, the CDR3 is TGCGCCAGCAGCCAAGAACTAGCCTACAATGAGCAGTTCTTC.